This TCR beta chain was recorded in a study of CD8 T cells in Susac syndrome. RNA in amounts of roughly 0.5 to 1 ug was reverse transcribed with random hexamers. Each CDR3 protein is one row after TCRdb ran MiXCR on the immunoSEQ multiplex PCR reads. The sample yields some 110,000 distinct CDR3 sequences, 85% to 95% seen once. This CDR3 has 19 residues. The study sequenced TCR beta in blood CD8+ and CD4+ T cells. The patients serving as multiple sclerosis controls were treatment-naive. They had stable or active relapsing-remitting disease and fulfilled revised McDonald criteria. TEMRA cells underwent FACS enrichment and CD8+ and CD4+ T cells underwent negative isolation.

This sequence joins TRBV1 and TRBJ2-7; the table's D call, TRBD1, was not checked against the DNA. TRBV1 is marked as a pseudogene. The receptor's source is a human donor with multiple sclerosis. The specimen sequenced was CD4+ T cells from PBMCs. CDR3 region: CTSSQEGQLCLVGFYEQYF. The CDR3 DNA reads TGCACCAGCAGCCAGGAAGGACAGTTGTGTTTGGTGGGGTTCTACGAGCAGTACTTC.